This T cell receptor (beta chain) was retrieved from a study of cytomegalovirus exposure and HLA in healthy donors. Study-wide background: Membership in the Caucasian-associated ancestry cluster was found for around 81% of approximately 380 genotyped donors.

The PCR had 60 Vbeta and 13 Jbeta primers. This table comes from immunoSEQ multiplex PCR, and its TCRdb copy is limited to in-frame clones, with some not included. The table has about 140,000 clones, 80% to 85% seen once. Points from the study as a whole: It emerged from a later analysis that several of the most significant clusters appeared to be linked to common viral pathogens. Later on, a genetic analysis was performed. It linked a missense variant in DCLRE1C with V- and J-gene trimming of TCR beta. The authors confirmed in vitro that a few CMV-associated chains were specific for CMV antigens.

About this clone itself: Its antigen remains unknown.

CDR1 is MDHEN, CDR2 SYDVKM, per germline. J lost 4 bases, V lost 5 bases, and 1 base had no gene match. This CDR3 comprises 14 residues. This rearrangement joins TRBV28 to TRBJ2-2; TRBD1 matches at 10 bases. The receptor was isolated from a male donor in good health and CMV-seropositive. The sequencing sample was made of PBMCs. CDR3 in DNA: TGTGCCAGCAGTCGGACAGGGGGCACCGGGGAGCTGTTTTTT. Translation gives CASSRTGGTGELFF.